Below, 26 T cell receptor beta chains from the same sample are listed, as sequenced in a study of low-dose radiotherapy and immunotherapy resistance in tumors (dated by TCRdb to the early 2020s). Sequencing was performed on an Illumina MiniSeq. First-strand cDNA was synthesized with Superscript III and a set of TRAV- and TRBV-specific primers, covering both TCRalpha and TCRbeta chains. TCRs were amplified for approximately 20 PCR cycles with Phusion, using a constant-region primer paired with the adapter attached to the V primers. TCRdb reworked the public reads: Q25 trimming with fastp, MiXCR clone assembly, productive beta chains retained. Every CDR3 protein is listed once, alongside the most common genes and DNA of its rows. Counted in this sample were 85,000 to 100,000 distinct CDR3 sequences; 9% to 9.5% of them appeared once. The top ten clonotypes cover about 1% of the sample. Explained via the paper, the time point label denotes: before trial treatment.

The sequencing used PBMCs, collected before treatment. The source is a male donor with prostate cancer.

This clonotype was counted many times. The rearrangement uses TRBV18 and TRBJ1-3; the D is unclear. The CDR3 has 15 amino acids. Germline CDR1 KGHSH, CDR2 LQKENI. V lost 0 bases to trimming and J lost 0 bases, with 6 bases between them. The CDR3 nucleotides read TGTGCCAGCTCACCACCCGTATACTCTGGAAACACCATATATTTT. It codes for CASSPPVYSGNTIYF.

In this sample, this clonotype turned up many times. The gene calls are TRBV29-1 and TRBJ2-5; D is undetermined. This CDR3 spans 12 amino acids. The V end lost 3 bases, the J end lost 6 bases, and 11 bases lay between the germline ends. CDR1 is SQVTM, CDR2 ANQGSEA, per germline. The CDR3 is CSVEGIAKTQYF. The CDR3 region has the DNA TGCAGCGTTGAGGGGATTGCGAAGACCCAGTACTTC.

This clonotype appeared many times. J is TRBJ1-1 and V is TRBV11-2; possible D gene TRBD1, 6 bases. Germline V gene data show CDR1 as SGHAT and CDR2 as FQNNGV. V was trimmed by 5 bases and J by 1 base, leaving 11 bases between them. The CDR3 sequence is 14 residues long. CDR3 residues: CASSTPTGNTEAFF. The CDR3 DNA sequence: TGTGCCAGCAGCACTCCGACAGGGAACACTGAAGCTTTCTTT. Full variable domain (remainder filled in from reference TRBV11-2 and TRBJ1-1): EAGVAQSPRYKIIEKRQSVAFWCNPISGHATLYWYQQILGQGPKLLIQFQNNGVVDDSQLPKDRFSAERLKGVDSTLKIQPAKLEDSAVYLCASSTPTGNTEAFFGQGTRLTVV.

This clonotype was seen many times. The chain is built from TRBV2 and TRBJ1-1; D is unresolved. CDR1 SNHLY and CDR2 FYNNEI come from the germline V gene. This CDR3 is 11 amino acids long. The ends were cut back, 8 bases at V and 5 bases at J, with 9 bases in the middle. CDR3 protein: CASQGETEAFF. CDR3 bases: TGTGCCAGCCAAGGAGAAACTGAAGCTTTCTTT.

This clonotype was detected ten times or more. The V gene is TRBV6-6, the J gene TRBJ2-6, with D maybe TRBD1 (6 bases). The CDR3 consists of 16 residues. In germline, CDR1 is MNHNY, CDR2 SVGAGI (reference sequence). The ends were cut back, 5 bases at V and 0 bases at J, with 11 bases in the middle. The CDR3 nucleotides read TGTGCCAGCAGTCGAACAGGGCCCTCTGGGGCCAACGTCCTGACTTTC. Translating gives CASSRTGPSGANVLTF.

This clonotype was counted at least ten times. The V and J genes are TRBV5-1 and TRBJ1-2; D not certain. V was cut by 1 base and J by 2 bases, with 9 bases left in between. This CDR3 has 14 amino acids. CDR1 is SGHRS, CDR2 YFSETQ, per germline. CDR3 nucleotides: TGCGCCAGCAGCTTGTCCACGGGGAACTATGGCTACACCTTC. The encoded protein is CASSLSTGNYGYTF.

Ten or more counts support this clonotype. The chain joins TRBV28 to TRBJ2-7; 11 positions agree with TRBD2. In germline, CDR1 is MDHEN, CDR2 SYDVKM. The ends lost 6 bases at V and 0 bases at J; junction bases unmatched: 4. The CDR3 is 15 residues long. The DNA for the CDR3 is TGTGCCAGCAGCCGAACTAGCGGGAGCTCCTACGAGCAGTACTTC. Translating it yields CASSRTSGSSYEQYF.

This sequence joins TRBV7-9 and TRBJ2-1; the match to TRBD1 covers 8 bases. With 7 bases clipped from V and 9 bases from J, the junction kept 11 bases outside the gene matches. Germline lookup yields CDR1 SEHNR and CDR2 FQNEAQ (reference sequence). This CDR3 is 14 amino acids long. The CDR3 is CASKDRGPLSEQFF. Written as DNA, the CDR3 is TGTGCCAGCAAAGACAGGGGCCCTCTGAGTGAGCAGTTCTTC.

This clonotype occurred many times. The chain links TRBV20-1 to TRBJ2-1, with D possibly being TRBD1 or TRBD2 (5 bases each). Deletions cut 6 bases from V and 0 bases from J, with 12 bases between. This CDR3 has 14 amino acids. Per germline, CDR1 DFQATT and CDR2 SNEGSKA (reference sequence). This CDR3 reads CSAFRDGSYNEQFF. The CDR3 DNA follows: TGCAGTGCCTTCCGGGACGGCTCCTACAATGAGCAGTTCTTC.

About this clonotype itself: A single base is all that separates this from a far larger clone, so a read error is likely. The chain recombines TRBV11-2 with TRBJ2-7; no reliable D call. The CDR3 consists of 12 residues. V shed 5 bases and J shed 7 bases, with 12 bases lying between them. The germline CDR1 and CDR2 sequences are SGHAT and FQNNGV. CDR3 in amino acids: CASSEGIYEQYF. CDR3 sequence (DNA): TGTGCCAGCAGCGAAGGGATTTATGAGCAGTACTTC.

This clonotype was picked up many times. The chain couples TRBV5-4 to TRBJ1-1, with 9 nucleotides matching TRBD1. CDR3 length: 15 amino acids. The germline gives CDR1 SGHNT, CDR2 YYREEE (reference sequence). The junction had 8 bases not matched to a gene; V was cut back by 3 bases and J by 5 bases. The chain's CDR3 is CASSSVTGGRTEAFF. CDR3 bases: TGTGCCAGCAGCTCGGTGACAGGGGGGCGAACTGAAGCTTTCTTT.

This clonotype was seen ten or more times. The chain has TRBV7-9 and TRBJ2-1; 9 bases map to TRBD2. Germline CDR1 SEHNR, CDR2 FQNEAQ (reference sequence). The CDR3 covers 14 residues. The V gene end was trimmed by 8 bases and the J gene end by 5 bases; junction bases not matched to a gene: 7. CDR3 nucleotide sequence: TGTGCCAGCCCGACTAGCGGACGTGACAATGAGCAGTTCTTC. Protein product: CASPTSGRDNEQFF.

Ten or more counts support this clonotype. The V gene is TRBV28, the J gene TRBJ2-1; 13 positions agree with TRBD2. Germline CDR1 MDHEN, CDR2 SYDVKM. There are 15 residues in the CDR3. V gave up 6 bases and J gave up 9 bases; unmatched junction bases: 8. CDR3 DNA: TGTGCCAGCAGACCCGGACTAGCGGGAGCTAGTGAGCAGTTCTTC. Translated, it gives CASRPGLAGASEQFF.

The J gene is TRBJ2-6, the V gene TRBV18; D may match TRBD1 or TRBD2 (6 bases each). Germline lookup yields CDR1 KGHSH and CDR2 LQKENI. The CDR3 loop spans 15 amino acids. The V end was cut by 5 bases, the J end by 3 bases, with 11 bases between. The chain's CDR3 is CASSSGAHGANVLTF. CDR3 DNA: TGTGCCAGCTCATCGGGGGCGCATGGGGCCAACGTCCTGACTTTC.

In this sample, this clonotype turned up many times. The rearrangement joins TRBV6-2 or TRBV6-3 to TRBJ2-6; no clear D. V was trimmed by 8 bases and J by 0 bases, leaving 14 bases between them. CDR3 length equals 16 residues. Germline values: CDR1 MNHEY, CDR2 SVGEGT. The CDR3 nucleotides read TGTGCCAGCCTGGTAACAACCCCCTCTGGGGCCAACGTCCTGACTTTC. Amino acids: CASLVTTPSGANVLTF.

Note on this clonotype: Being one base from a much bigger clone, this may be a read error. V is TRBV20-1 and J is TRBJ2-1; 7 bases align to TRBD1. The CDR3 sequence is 14 residues long. Germline CDR1 is DFQATT and CDR2 is SNEGSKA (reference sequence). J lost 10 bases, V lost 3 bases, and 12 bases had no gene match. The CDR3 loop is CSARGRDSSYEQFF. The CDR3 DNA is TGCAGTGCTAGGGGACGGGACAGTTCCTACGAGCAGTTCTTC.

This clonotype was seen many times. The gene calls are TRBV11-1 and TRBJ2-7, with D uncertain. Trimming left V 5 bases short and J 2 bases short, with 13 bases between. The CDR3 is made up of 14 amino acids. CDR1 SGHAT and CDR2 FQDESV come from the germline V gene (reference sequence). DNA for the CDR3: TGTGCCAGCAGCCAAAATTCAGACGCCTACGAGCAGTACTTC. Amino acids: CASSQNSDAYEQYF.

The chain carries TRBV28 and TRBJ2-5; D remains ambiguous. The germline V and J ends were trimmed by 3 bases and 10 bases, with 6 bases remaining between them. This CDR3 region has 10 residues. Germline V gene lookup returns CDR1 MDHEN and CDR2 SYDVKM. The CDR3 spells CASSLGIQYF. CDR3 DNA sequence: TGTGCCAGCAGTTTGGGAATCCAGTACTTC.

This clonotype has ten or more counts. The CDR3 sequence is CASSQYETQYF. The CDR3, as DNA: TGTGCCAGCAGCCAATACGAGACCCAGTACTTC. J is TRBJ2-5 and V is TRBV14; no firm D call. The V gene's germline CDR1 is SGHDN and CDR2 FVKESK. V was cut by 2 bases and J by 5 bases, with 3 bases left in between. This CDR3 region has 11 residues.

This clonotype came up many times. The rearrangement links TRBV20-1 to TRBJ1-4; 8 bases align to TRBD1. Germline V CDR1 and CDR2: DFQATT, SNEGSKA (reference sequence). This CDR3 has 17 residues. V gave up 2 bases and J gave up 3 bases; unmatched junction bases: 11. In nucleotides, the CDR3 is TGCAGTGCTAGACCTTTTTCCGACAGGGGTCCTAATGAAAAACTGTTTTTT. Residues: CSARPFSDRGPNEKLFF.

This clonotype was recorded at least ten times. This chain links TRBV29-1 with TRBJ2-7; TRBD1 or TRBD2 may be the D gene (5 bases each). V dropped 2 bases and J dropped 0 bases, with 14 bases sitting between them. The CDR3 sequence is 15 residues long. CDR1 is SQVTM and CDR2 is ANQGSEA in the germline V gene. This CDR3 reads CSVETRDGSSYEQYF. The CDR3 DNA follows: TGCAGCGTTGAAACTCGGGACGGTAGCTCCTACGAGCAGTACTTC.

This clonotype was found many times. The rearrangement links TRBV20-1 to TRBJ1-5; no definite D call. With 0 bases removed from V and 1 base from J, the gap between germline ends came to 10 bases. This CDR3 has 15 residues. Germline CDR1 reads DFQATT; CDR2 reads SNEGSKA (reference sequence). The CDR3 DNA reads as TGCAGTGCTAGAGATGAACGGCACAGCAATCAGCCCCAGCATTTT. This gives the protein CSARDERHSNQPQHF.

This clonotype was seen ten or more times. V is TRBV20-1 and J is TRBJ2-5; tentative D call: TRBD1 (5 bases). The V end lost 1 base, the J end lost 13 bases, and 13 bases lay between the germline ends. Germline values: CDR1 DFQATT, CDR2 SNEGSKA (reference sequence). This CDR3 has 11 amino acids. CDR3 bases: TGCAGTGCTAGAGTTGGGGCCCTACCGTACTTC. Its protein product is CSARVGALPYF.

The gene calls are TRBV12-3 or TRBV12-4 and TRBJ1-6, with TRBD1 as a possible D gene (6 bases). V shed 5 bases and J shed 7 bases, with 12 bases lying between them. This CDR3 comprises 14 residues. DNA for the CDR3: TGTGCCAGCAGTACCGGACAGCTAAATTCACCCCTCCACTTT. It specifies CASSTGQLNSPLHF.

This clonotype was observed many times. This CDR3 is CASSQDLGLQPQHF. The CDR3, as DNA: TGTGCCAGCAGCCAAGATTTAGGGCTGCAGCCCCAGCATTTT. The J gene is TRBJ1-5, the V gene TRBV4-2; D is unresolved. The length of the CDR3 is 14 residues. The germline V gene has CDR1 LGHNA and CDR2 YNFKEQ. Trimming removed 0 bases from V and 7 bases from J, with 10 bases in between.

Many counts were recorded for this clonotype. CDR3 bases: TGCGCCAGCAGCCAAGACTTACTCTTCAATCAGCCCCAGCATTTT. Translating it yields CASSQDLLFNQPQHF. The chain links TRBV4-1 to TRBJ1-5; D remains ambiguous. Germline V lookup: CDR1 MGHRA, CDR2 YSYEKL. CDR3 length: 15 amino acids. Trimming shortened V by 0 bases and J by 3 bases, and 9 bases separated the two germline ends.